This T cell receptor beta chain was documented in a study of blood T cell repertoires in COVID-19. As for the study in general: The study drew acute and convalescent COVID-19 samples from the United States, Italy and Spain.

The CDR3 extends over 14 amino acids. Germline V CDR1 and CDR2: MNHEY, SVGAGI. The V and J ends lost 10 bases and 0 bases respectively, with 12 bases between them. Clones were read by immunoSEQ multiplex PCR, and TCRdb kept only the in-frame ones, dropping some. The sample contains about 380,000 clones, more than 75% of which appear only once. Material: PBMCs or T cells enriched from blood (not recorded which). This TCR was recovered from a woman in her 30s who had recovered from COVID-19. This sequence joins TRBV6-5 and TRBJ2-2; D uncertain. CDR3 nucleotides: TGTGCCACACTATCTAGTTCGAACACCGGGGAGCTGTTTTTT. This gives the protein CATLSSSNTGELFF.